The entry below describes one T cell receptor (beta chain). Its antigen is currently unknown. These data originate in a study of a mutant IDH1 vaccine in newly diagnosed glioma. The CDR3 extends over 15 amino acids. The V gene end was trimmed by 3 bases and the J gene end by 7 bases; junction bases not matched to a gene: 5. Germline values: CDR1 MNHNS, CDR2 SASEGT. As to time point: week 35, safety follow-up. Each dose of the vaccine consisted of 300 ug of mutant IDH1 20-mer peptide, with topical imiquimod. Sequenced by immunoSEQ multiplex PCR; TCRdb stores in-frame clones only, minus some. The sample comprises about 48,000 clones, 65% to 80% of which are singletons, and approximately 6.3% rests with the top ten.

The J gene is TRBJ1-6, the V gene TRBV6-1; 8 bases fit TRBD1. This clonotype was sampled from a middle-aged man with glioma. Sequenced here: PBMCs, sampled from a glioma patient whose treatment included an IDH1 peptide vaccine. The CDR3 sequence is CASSEIQGGNSPLHF. The CDR3 DNA follows: TGTGCCAGCAGTGAGATACAGGGGGGCAATTCACCCCTCCACTTT.